This TCR beta chain appears in the sequencing data of a study of cytomegalovirus exposure and HLA in healthy donors. The primer mix had 60 Vbeta and 13 Jbeta primers. Clones were read by immunoSEQ multiplex PCR, and TCRdb kept only the in-frame ones, dropping some. The sample includes over 150,000 clones, 75% to 85% seen only once; the top ten take 6.5%. Sequences were obtained from PBMCs. This TCR derives from a woman aged 45-59 years in good health and CMV-seropositive.

CDR3: CAWSVGVRTEAFF. The CDR3 DNA reads as TGTGCCTGGAGTGTAGGGGTTCGGACTGAAGCTTTCTTT. The rearrangement links TRBV30 to TRBJ1-1; tentatively, D is TRBD1 (5 bases). The CDR3 length is 13 residues. The ends were cut back, 0 bases at V and 5 bases at J, with 10 bases in the middle. Germline CDR1 and CDR2: GTSNPN and SVGIG (reference sequence).